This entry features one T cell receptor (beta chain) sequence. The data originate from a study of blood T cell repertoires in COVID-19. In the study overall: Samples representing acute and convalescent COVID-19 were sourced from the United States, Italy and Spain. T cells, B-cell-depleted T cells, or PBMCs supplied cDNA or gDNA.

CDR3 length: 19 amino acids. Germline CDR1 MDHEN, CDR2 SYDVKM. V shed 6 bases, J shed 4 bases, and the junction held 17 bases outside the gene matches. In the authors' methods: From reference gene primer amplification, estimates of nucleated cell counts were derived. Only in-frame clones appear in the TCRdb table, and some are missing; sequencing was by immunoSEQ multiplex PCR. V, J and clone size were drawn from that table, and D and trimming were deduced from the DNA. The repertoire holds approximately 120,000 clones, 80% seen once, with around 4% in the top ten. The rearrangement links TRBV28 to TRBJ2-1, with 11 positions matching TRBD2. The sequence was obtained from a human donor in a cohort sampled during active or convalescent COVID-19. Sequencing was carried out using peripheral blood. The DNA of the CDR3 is TGTGCCAGCAGAAAGACTAGCGGGAAAGCCCTACTGGGGTACAATGAGCAGTTCTTC. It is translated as CASRKTSGKALLGYNEQFF. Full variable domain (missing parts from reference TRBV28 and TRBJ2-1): DVKVTQSSRYLVKRTGEKVFLECVQDMDHENMFWYRQDPGLGLRLIYFSYDVKMKEKGDIPEGYSVSREKKERFSLILESASTNQTSMYLCASRKTSGKALLGYNEQFFGPGTRLTVL.